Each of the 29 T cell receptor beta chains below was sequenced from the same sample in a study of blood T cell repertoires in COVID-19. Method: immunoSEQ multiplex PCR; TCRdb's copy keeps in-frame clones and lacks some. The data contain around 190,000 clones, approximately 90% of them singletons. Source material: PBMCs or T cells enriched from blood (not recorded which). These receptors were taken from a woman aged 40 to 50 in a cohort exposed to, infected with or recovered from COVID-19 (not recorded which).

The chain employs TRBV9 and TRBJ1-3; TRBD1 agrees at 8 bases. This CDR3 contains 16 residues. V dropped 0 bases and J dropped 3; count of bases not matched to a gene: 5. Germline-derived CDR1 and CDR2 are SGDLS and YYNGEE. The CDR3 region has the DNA TGTGCCAGCAGCGTAGGGCAGGGGGCATTTGGAAACACCATATATTTT. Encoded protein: CASSVGQGAFGNTIYF.

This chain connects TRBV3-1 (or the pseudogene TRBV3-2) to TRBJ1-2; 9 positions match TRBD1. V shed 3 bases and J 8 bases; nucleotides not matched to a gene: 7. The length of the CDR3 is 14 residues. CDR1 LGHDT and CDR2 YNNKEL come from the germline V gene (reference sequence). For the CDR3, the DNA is TGTGCCAGCAGCCAGCCGGGACAGGGCGTCGGCTACACCTTC. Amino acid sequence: CASSQPGQGVGYTF.

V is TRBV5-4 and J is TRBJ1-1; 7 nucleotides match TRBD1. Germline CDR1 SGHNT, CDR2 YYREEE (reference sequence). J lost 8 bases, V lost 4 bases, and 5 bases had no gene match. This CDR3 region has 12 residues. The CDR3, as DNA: TGTGCCAGCAGCCCTCAGGGACAGGAAGCTTTCTTT. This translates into CASSPQGQEAFF.

The CDR3 nucleotides read TGTGCCAGCAGACCCCTCAGCGGGAGGCCCTACAATGAGCAGTTCTTC. It yields the protein CASRPLSGRPYNEQFF. V usage is TRBV28 and J usage is TRBJ2-1; 9 nucleotides line up with TRBD2. The V segment lost 6 bases and the J segment 2 bases; nucleotides outside the gene matches: 8. Germline V gene data show CDR1 as MDHEN and CDR2 as SYDVKM. CDR3 length equals 16 residues.

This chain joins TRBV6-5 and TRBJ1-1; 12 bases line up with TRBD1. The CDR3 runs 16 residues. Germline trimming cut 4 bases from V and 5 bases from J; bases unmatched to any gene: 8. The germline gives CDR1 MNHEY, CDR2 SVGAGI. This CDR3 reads CASSFAGTGGLTEAFF. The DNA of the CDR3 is TGTGCCAGCAGTTTCGCCGGGACAGGGGGCTTAACTGAAGCTTTCTTT.

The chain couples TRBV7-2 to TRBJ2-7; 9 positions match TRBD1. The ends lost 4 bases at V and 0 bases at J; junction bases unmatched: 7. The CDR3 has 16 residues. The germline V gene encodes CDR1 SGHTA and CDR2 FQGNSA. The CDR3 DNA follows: TGTGCCAGCAGCTACGACCGGGACAGGGCCTCCTACGAGCAGTACTTC. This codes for CASSYDRDRASYEQYF.

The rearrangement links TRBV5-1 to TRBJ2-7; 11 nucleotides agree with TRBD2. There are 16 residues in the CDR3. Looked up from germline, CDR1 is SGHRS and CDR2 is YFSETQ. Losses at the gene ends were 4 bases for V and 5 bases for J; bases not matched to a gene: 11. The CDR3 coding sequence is TGCGCCAGCAGCCCTTCACTAGCGGGGGAATCCAACGAGCAGTACTTC. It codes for CASSPSLAGESNEQYF.

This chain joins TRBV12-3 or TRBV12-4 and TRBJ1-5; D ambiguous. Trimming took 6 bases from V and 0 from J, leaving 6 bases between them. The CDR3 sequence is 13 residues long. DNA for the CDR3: TGTGCCAGCAGCAGTCTTAGCAATCAGCCCCAGCATTTT. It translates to CASSSLSNQPQHF.

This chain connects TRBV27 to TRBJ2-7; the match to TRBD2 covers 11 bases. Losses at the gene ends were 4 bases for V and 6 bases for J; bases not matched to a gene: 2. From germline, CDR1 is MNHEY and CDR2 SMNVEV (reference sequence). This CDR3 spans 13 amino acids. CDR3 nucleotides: TGTGCCAGCAGTTATAGCGGGAGGGCCGAGCAGTACTTC. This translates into CASSYSGRAEQYF.

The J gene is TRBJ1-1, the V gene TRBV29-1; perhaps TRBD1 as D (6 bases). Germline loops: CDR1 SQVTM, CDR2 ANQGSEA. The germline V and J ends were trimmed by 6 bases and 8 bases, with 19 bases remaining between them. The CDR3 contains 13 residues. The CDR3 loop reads CSVMGQPSREAFF. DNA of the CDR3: TGCAGCGTGATGGGACAACCCAGTAGGGAAGCTTTCTTT.

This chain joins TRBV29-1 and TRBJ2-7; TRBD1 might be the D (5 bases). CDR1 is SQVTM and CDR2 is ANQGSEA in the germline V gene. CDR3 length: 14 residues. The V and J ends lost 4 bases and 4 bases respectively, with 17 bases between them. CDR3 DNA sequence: TGCAGCGTTGCCCCAAAGGGGATGGGGTACGAGCAGTACTTC. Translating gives CSVAPKGMGYEQYF.

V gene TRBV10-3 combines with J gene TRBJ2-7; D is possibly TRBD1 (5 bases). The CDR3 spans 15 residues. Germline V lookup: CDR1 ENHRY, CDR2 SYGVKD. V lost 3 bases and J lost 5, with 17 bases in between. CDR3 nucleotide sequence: TGTGCCATCAGTGACGTAGGGGTAGTTGGCCACGAGCAGTACTTC. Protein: CAISDVGVVGHEQYF.

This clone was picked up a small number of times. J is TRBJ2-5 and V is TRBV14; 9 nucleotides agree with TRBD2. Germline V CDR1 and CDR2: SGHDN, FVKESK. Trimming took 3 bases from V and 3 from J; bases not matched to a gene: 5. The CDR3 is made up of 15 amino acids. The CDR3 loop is CASSHLAGMEETQYF. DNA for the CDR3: TGTGCCAGCAGCCACCTAGCGGGGATGGAAGAGACCCAGTACTTC.

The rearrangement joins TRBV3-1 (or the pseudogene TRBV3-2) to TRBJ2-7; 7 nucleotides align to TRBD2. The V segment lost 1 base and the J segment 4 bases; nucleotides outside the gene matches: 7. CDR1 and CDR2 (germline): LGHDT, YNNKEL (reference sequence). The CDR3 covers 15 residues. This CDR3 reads CASSQGEGGGYEQYF. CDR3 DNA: TGTGCCAGCAGCCAAGGCGAAGGCGGGGGTTACGAGCAGTACTTC.

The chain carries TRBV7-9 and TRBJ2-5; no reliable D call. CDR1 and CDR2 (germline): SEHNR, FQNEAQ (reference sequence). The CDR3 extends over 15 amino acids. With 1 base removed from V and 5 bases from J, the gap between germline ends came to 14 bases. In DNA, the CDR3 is TGTGCCAGCAGCTTAGGTGTCCTCCTCGGGGAGACCCAGTACTTC. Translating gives CASSLGVLLGETQYF. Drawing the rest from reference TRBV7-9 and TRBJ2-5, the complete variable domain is DTGVSQNPRHKITKRGQNVTFRCDPISEHNRLYWYRQTLGQGPEFLTYFQNEAQLEKSRLLSDRFSAERPKGSFSTLEIQRTEQGDSAMYLCASSLGVLLGETQYFGPGTRLLVL.

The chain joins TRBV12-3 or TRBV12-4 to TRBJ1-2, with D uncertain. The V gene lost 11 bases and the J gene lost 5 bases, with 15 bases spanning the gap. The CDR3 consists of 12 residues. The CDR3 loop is CASHGGEYGYTF. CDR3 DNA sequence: TGTGCCTCCCACGGCGGGGAATATGGCTACACCTTC.

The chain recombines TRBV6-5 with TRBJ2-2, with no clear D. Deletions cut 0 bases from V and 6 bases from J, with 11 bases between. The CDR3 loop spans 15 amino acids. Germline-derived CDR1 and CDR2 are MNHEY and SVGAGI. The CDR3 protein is CASSYSRPGSGELFF. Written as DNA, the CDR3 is TGTGCCAGCAGTTACTCGAGACCGGGTTCCGGGGAGCTGTTTTTT.

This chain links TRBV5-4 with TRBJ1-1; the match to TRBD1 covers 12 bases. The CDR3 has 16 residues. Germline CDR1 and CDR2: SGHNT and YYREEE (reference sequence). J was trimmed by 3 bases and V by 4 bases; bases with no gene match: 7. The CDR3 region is CASSEGQGAKYTEAFF. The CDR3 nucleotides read TGTGCCAGCAGCGAGGGACAGGGGGCCAAGTACACTGAAGCTTTCTTT.

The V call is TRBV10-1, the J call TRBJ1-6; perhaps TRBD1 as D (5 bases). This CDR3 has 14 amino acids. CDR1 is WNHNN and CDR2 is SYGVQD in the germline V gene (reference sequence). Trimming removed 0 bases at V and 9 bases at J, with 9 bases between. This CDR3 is CASSESGGSSPLHF. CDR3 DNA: TGCGCCAGCAGTGAGTCCGGGGGAAGTTCACCCCTCCACTTT.

In nucleotides, the CDR3 is TGTGCCAGCAGTGTTACAGGGAGTCGACACGAGCAGTACTTC. Amino acid sequence: CASSVTGSRHEQYF. This chain links TRBV2 with TRBJ2-7; D is possibly TRBD1 (6 bases). V was pared by 4 bases and J by 5 bases, with 15 bases between. The CDR3 contains 14 residues. Germline loops: CDR1 SNHLY, CDR2 FYNNEI. Supplemented by reference TRBV2 and TRBJ2-7, the full variable domain reads EPEVTQTPSHQVTQMGQEVILRCVPISNHLYFYWYRQILGQKVEFLVSFYNNEISEKSEIFDDQFSVERPDGSNFTLKIRSTKLEDSAMYFCASSVTGSRHEQYFGPGTRLTVT.

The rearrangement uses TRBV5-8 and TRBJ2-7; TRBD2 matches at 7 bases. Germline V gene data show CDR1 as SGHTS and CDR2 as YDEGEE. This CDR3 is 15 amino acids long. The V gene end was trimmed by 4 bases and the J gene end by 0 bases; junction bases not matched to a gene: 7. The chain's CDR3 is CASSLRGGSSYEQYF. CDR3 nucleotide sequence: TGTGCCAGCAGCCTTCGGGGCGGGAGCTCCTACGAGCAGTACTTC.

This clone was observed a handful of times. The CDR3 sequence is CASSFSDRGGYTF. The CDR3 nucleotides read TGTGCCAGCAGTTTTTCAGACAGGGGAGGCTACACCTTC. The V gene is TRBV27, the J gene TRBJ1-2; 8 bases line up with TRBD1. This CDR3 is 13 amino acids long. Germline CDR1 and CDR2: MNHEY and SMNVEV (reference sequence). V shed 3 bases and J 8 bases; nucleotides not matched to a gene: 5.

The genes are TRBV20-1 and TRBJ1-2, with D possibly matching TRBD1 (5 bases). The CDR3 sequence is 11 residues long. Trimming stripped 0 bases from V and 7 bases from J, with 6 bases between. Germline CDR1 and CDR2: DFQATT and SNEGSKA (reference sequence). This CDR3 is CSAREGAGYTF. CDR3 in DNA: TGCAGTGCTAGAGAAGGGGCTGGCTACACCTTC.

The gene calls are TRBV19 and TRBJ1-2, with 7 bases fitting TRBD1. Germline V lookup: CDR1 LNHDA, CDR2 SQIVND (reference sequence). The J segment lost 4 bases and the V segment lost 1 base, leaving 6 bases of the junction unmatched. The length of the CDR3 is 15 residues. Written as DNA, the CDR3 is TGTGCCAGTAGTATAGGGGCAGGGGGTGGCTATGGCTACACCTTC. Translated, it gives CASSIGAGGGYGYTF.

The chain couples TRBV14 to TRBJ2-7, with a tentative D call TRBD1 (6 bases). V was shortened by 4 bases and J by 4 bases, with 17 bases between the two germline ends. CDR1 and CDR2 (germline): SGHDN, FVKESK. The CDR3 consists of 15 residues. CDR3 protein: CASSPIQGSAYEQYF. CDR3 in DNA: TGTGCCAGCAGCCCCATACAGGGTTCGGCGTACGAGCAGTACTTC. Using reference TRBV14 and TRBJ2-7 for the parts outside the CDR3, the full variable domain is EAGVTQFPSHSVIEKGQTVTLRCDPISGHDNLYWYRRVMGKEIKFLLHFVKESKQDESGMPNNRFLAERTGGTYSTLKVQPAELEDSGVYFCASSPIQGSAYEQYFGPGTRLTVT.

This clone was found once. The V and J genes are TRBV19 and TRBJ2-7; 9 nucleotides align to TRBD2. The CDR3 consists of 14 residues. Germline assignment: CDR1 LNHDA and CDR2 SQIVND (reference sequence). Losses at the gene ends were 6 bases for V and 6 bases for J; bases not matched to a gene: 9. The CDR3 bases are TGTGCCAGTAGATTGATAGCGGGAGCTGCCGAGCAGTACTTC. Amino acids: CASRLIAGAAEQYF.

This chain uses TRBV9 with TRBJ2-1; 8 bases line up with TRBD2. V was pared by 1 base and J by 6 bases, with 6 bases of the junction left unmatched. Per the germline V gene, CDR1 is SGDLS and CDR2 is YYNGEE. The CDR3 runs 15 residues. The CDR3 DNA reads TGTGCCAGCAGCGTAAGCGGGAGCTCCGTCAATGAGCAGTTCTTC. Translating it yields CASSVSGSSVNEQFF.

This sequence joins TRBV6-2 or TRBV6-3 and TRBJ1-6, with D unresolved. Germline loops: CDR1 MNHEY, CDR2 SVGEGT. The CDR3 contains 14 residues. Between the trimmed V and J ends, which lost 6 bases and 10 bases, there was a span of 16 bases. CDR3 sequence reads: CASSPGVSGSPLHF. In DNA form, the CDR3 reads TGTGCCAGCAGCCCCGGGGTTTCGGGATCACCCCTCCACTTT.

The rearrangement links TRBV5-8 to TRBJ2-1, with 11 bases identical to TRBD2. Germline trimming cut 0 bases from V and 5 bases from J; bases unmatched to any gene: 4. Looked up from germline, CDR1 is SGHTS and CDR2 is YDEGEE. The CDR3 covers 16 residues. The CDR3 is CASSLDSGRADNEQFF. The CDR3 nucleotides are TGTGCCAGCAGCTTGGATAGCGGGAGGGCCGACAATGAGCAGTTCTTC.